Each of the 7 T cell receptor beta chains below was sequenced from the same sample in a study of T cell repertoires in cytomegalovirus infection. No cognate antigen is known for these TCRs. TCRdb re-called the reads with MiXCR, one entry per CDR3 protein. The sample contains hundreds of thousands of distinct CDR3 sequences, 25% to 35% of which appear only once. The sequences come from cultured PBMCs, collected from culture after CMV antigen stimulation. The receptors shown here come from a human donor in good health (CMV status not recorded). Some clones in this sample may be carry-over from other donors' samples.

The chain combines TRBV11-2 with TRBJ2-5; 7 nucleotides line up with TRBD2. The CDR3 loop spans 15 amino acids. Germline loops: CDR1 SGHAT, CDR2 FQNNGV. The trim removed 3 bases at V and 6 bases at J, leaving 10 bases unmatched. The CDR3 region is CASSLGGTQAKTQYF. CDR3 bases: TGTGCCAGCAGCTTGGGAGGGACCCAAGCTAAGACCCAGTACTTC.

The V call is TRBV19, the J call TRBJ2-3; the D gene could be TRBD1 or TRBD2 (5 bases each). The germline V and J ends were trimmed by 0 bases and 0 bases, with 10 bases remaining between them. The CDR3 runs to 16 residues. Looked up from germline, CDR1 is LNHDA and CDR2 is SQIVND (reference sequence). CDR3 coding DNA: TGTGCCAGTAGTATAGACCCGGGGCTTAGCACAGATACGCAGTATTTT. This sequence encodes CASSIDPGLSTDTQYF. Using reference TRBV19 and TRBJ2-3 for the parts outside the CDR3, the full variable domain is DGGITQSPKYLFRKEGQNVTLSCEQNLNHDAMYWYRQDPGQGLRLIYYSQIVNDFQKGDIAEGYSVSREKKESFPLTVTSAQKNPTAFYLCASSIDPGLSTDTQYFGPGTRLTVL.

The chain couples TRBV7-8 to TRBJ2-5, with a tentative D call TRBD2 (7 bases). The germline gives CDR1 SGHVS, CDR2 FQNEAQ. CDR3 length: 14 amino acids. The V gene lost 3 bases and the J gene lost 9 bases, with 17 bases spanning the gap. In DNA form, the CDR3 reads TGTGCCAGCAGCTTTGAACAGGGAGGGGATCCCCAGTACTTC. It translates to CASSFEQGGDPQYF.

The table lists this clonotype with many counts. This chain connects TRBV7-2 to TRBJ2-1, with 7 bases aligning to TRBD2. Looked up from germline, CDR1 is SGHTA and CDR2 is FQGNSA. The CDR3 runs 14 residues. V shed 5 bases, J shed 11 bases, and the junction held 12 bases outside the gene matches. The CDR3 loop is CASSPLVAGEKQFF. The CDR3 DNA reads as TGTGCCAGCAGCCCCTTGGTCGCGGGAGAAAAGCAGTTCTTC. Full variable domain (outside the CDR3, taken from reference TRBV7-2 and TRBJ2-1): GAGVSQSPSNKVTEKGKDVELRCDPISGHTALYWYRQSLGQGLEFLIYFQGNSAPDKSGLPSDRFSAERTGGSVSTLTIQRTQQEDSAVYLCASSPLVAGEKQFFGPGTRLTVL.

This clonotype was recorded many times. CDR3 bases: TGTGCCAGCAGCTCGGACACCGCTAATGAAAAACTGTTTTTT. Protein product: CASSSDTANEKLFF. J is TRBJ1-4 and V is TRBV7-6, with a possible D match to TRBD1 (5 bases). The CDR3 covers 14 residues. Per germline, CDR1 SGHVS and CDR2 FNYEAQ. Deletions cut 4 bases from V and 3 bases from J, with 9 bases between.

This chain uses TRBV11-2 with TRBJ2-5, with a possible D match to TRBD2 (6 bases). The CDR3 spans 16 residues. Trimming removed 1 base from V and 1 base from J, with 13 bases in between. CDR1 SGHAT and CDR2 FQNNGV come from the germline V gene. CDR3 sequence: CASSLVRGSFQETQYF. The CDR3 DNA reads TGTGCCAGCAGCTTAGTACGGGGGAGCTTCCAAGAGACCCAGTACTTC.

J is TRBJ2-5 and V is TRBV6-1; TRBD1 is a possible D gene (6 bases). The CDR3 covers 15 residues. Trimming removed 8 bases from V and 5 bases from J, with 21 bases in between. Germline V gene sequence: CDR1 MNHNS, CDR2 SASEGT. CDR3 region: CASAGATNARETQYF. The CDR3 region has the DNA TGTGCCAGCGCAGGGGCTACGAACGCCCGGGAGACCCAGTACTTC.